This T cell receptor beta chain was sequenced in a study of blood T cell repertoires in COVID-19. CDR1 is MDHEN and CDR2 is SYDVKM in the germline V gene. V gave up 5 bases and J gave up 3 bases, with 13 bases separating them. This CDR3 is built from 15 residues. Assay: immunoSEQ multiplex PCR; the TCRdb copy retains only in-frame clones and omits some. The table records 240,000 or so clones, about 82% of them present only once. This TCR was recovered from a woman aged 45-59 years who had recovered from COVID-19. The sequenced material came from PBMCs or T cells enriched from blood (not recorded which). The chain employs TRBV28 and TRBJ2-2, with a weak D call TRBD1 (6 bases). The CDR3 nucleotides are TGTGCCAGCAGTCCAGGACAGAGAGACACCGGGGAGCTGTTTTTT. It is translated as CASSPGQRDTGELFF.